This T cell receptor (beta chain) emerged from a study of beta chain features in type 1 diabetes. The study, taken as a whole, reports: VDJ junctions from patients with type 1 diabetes contained fewer insertions and more deletions. Shorter TCRB CDR3s, moderately but significantly so, marked every one of the four CD4+ subsets in Type 1 diabetes patients.

CDR1 and CDR2 from the germline V gene are MNHEY and SVGAGI. This CDR3 spans 13 amino acids. V was shortened by 5 bases and J by 2 bases, with 10 bases between the two germline ends. Since all of the isolated RNA was reverse transcribed, expressed TCRB transcripts were what got sequenced. Method: immunoSEQ multiplex PCR; TCRdb's copy keeps in-frame clones and lacks some. The data contain under 350,000 clones, roughly an eighth of them singletons. A note on this clone: Antigen: not known.

This chain joins TRBV6-5 and TRBJ2-7, with unresolved D. The sample taken for sequencing was naive CD4+ T cells from blood. The origin of this receptor is a man younger than 45 with type 1 diabetes. The CDR3 DNA reads TGTGCCAGCAGTCAACACGAGGCCTACGAGCAGTACTTC. Translation: CASSQHEAYEQYF.